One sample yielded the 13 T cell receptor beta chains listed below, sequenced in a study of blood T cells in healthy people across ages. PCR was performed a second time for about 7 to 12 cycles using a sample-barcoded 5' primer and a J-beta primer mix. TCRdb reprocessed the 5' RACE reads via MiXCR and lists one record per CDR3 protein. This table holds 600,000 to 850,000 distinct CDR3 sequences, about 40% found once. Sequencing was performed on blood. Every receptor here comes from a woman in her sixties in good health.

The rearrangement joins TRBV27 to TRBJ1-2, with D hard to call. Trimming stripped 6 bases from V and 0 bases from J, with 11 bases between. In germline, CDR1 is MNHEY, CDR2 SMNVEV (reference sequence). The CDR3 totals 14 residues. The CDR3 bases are TGTGCCAGCAGAGACCCGAGTCCTAACTATGGCTACACCTTC. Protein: CASRDPSPNYGYTF.

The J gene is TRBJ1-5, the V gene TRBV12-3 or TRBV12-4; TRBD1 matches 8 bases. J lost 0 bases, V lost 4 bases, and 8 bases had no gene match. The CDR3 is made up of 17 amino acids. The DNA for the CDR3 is TGTGCCAGCAGTTATAGGGGGACAGGATATAGCAATCAGCCCCAGCATTTT. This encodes CASSYRGTGYSNQPQHF.

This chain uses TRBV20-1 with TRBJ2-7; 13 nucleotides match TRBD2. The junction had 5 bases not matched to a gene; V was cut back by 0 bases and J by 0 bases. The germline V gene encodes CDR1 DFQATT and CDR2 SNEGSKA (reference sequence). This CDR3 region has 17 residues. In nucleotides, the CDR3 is TGCAGTGCTAGAGAGGGACTAGCGGGGAAGGACTCCTACGAGCAGTACTTC. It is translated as CSAREGLAGKDSYEQYF.

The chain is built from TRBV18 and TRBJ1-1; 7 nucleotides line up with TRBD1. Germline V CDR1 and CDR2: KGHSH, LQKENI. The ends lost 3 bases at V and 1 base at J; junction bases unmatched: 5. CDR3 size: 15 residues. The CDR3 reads CASSPMQGGNTEAFF. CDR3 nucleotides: TGTGCCAGCTCACCCATGCAGGGGGGGAACACTGAAGCTTTCTTT. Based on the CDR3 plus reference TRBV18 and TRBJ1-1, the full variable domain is NAGVMQNPRHLVRRRGQEARLRCSPMKGHSHVYWYRQLPEEGLKFMVYLQKENIIDESGMPKERFSAEFPKEGPSILRIQQVVRGDSAAYFCASSPMQGGNTEAFFGQGTRLTVV.

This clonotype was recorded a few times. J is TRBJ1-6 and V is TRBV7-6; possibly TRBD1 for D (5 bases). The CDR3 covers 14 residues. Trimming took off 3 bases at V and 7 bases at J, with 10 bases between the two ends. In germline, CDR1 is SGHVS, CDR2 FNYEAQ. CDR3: CASSLSGENSPLHF. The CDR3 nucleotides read TGTGCCAGCAGCTTGTCGGGGGAAAATTCACCCCTCCACTTT. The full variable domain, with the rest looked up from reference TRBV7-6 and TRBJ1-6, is GAGVSQSPRYKVTKRGQDVALRCDPISGHVSLYWYRQALGQGPEFLTYFNYEAQQDKSGLPNDRFSAERPEGSISTLTIQRTEQRDSAMYRCASSLSGENSPLHFGNGTRLTVT.

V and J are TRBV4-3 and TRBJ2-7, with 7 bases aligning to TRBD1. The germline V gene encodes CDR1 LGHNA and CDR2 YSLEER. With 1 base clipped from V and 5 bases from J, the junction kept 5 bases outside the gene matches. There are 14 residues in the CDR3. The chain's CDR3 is CASSQGDSRDEQYF. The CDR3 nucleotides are TGCGCCAGCAGCCAAGGGGACAGTAGGGACGAGCAGTACTTC.

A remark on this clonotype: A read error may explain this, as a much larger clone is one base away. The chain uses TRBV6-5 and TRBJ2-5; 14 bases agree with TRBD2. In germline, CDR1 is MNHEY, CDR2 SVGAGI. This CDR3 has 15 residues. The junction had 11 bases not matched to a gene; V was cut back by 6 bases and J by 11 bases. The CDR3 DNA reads TGTGCCAGCAGGCGGGGGACTAGCGGGAGTAATGAGCAGTACTTC. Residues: CASRRGTSGSNEQYF.

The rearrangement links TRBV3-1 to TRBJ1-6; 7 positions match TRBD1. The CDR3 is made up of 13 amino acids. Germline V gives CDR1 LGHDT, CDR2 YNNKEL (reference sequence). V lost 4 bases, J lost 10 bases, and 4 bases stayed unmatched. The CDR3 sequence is CASSRTGESPLHF. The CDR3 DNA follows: TGTGCCAGCAGCCGAACAGGGGAGTCACCCCTCCACTTT.

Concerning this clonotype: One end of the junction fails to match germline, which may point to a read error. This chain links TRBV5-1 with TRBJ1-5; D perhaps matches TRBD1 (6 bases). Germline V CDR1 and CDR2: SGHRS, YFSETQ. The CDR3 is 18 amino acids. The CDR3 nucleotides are TGCGCCAGAGGGGGACACTTGTATAGCAGCGGTAGCAATCAGTCCCAGCATTTT. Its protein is CARGGHLYSSGSNQSQHF.

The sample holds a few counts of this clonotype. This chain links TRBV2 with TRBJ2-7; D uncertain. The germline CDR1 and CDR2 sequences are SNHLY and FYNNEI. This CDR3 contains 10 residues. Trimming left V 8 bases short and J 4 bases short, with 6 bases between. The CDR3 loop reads CASGLYEQYF. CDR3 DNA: TGTGCCAGCGGCTTGTACGAGCAGTACTTC.

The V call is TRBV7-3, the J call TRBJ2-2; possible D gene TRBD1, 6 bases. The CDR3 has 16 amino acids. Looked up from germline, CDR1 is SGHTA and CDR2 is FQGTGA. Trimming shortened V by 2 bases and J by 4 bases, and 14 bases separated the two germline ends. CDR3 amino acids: CASSLPQGRGTGELFF. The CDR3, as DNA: TGTGCCAGCAGCTTACCTCAGGGGCGCGGCACCGGGGAGCTGTTTTTT. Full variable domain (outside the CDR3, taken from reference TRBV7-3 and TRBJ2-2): GAGVSQTPSNKVTEKGKYVELRCDPISGHTALYWYRQSLGQGPEFLIYFQGTGAADDSGLPNDRFFAVRPEGSVSTLKIQRTERGDSAVYLCASSLPQGRGTGELFFGEGSRLTVL.

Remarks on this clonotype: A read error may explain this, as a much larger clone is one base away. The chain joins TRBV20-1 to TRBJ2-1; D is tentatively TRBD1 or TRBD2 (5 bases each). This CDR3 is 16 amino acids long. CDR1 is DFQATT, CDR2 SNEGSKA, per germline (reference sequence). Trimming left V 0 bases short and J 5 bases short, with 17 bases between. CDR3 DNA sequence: TGCAGTGCTAGAGATGTGGGGACCGGGCTTGACAATGAGCAGTTCTTC. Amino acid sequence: CSARDVGTGLDNEQFF.

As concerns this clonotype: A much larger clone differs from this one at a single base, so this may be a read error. In nucleotides, the CDR3 is TGTGCCAGCAGCTTAGTGGTCTCGGGATACAATGAGCAGTACTTC. This gives the protein CASSLVVSGYNEQYF. The chain is built from TRBV7-2 and TRBJ2-1; D is perhaps TRBD2 (5 bases). The J call could be wrong; TRBJ2-7 is a better fit for the DNA end. This CDR3 is built from 15 residues. Germline assignment: CDR1 SGHTA and CDR2 FQGNSA.